Reported below is one T cell receptor (beta chain). CD45RA+ naive and CD45RA-negative memory subsets were separated from CD4+ cells. This specimen belongs to a study of shared clonotypes between healthy human individuals. In the study overall: The people who gave samples were two women and three men aged 18 to 49.

Germline V gene sequence: CDR1 SEHNR, CDR2 FQNEAQ (reference sequence). The length of the CDR3 is 19 residues. Trimming pared 1 base from V and 0 bases from J, leaving 18 bases between. The repertoire was sequenced with immunoSEQ multiplex PCR; TCRdb's copy has only in-frame clones and lacks some. The table includes about 700,000 clones, 74% detected once. What was sequenced was memory CD4+ T cells sorted from blood. Subset of the sample: CD45RA-negative fraction. The V gene is TRBV7-9, the J gene TRBJ2-2; D perhaps matches TRBD1 (6 bases). The sequence was obtained from a woman aged 25 to 45 in good health. The CDR3 DNA reads as TGTGCCAGCAGCTTAGACGACAGGATGGAATCTACGAACACCGGGGAGCTGTTTTTT. It yields the protein CASSLDDRMESTNTGELFF.